This T cell receptor beta chain was identified in a study of technical replicates of blood from a handful of donors. TCRdb keeps only in-frame clones here, not all; method: immunoSEQ multiplex PCR. Of 50,000 to 60,000 clones in the sample, about 95% are singletons; the top ten hold around 3%. The CDR3 runs 14 residues. V was shortened by 0 bases and J by 8 bases, with 13 bases between the two germline ends. CDR1 is LGHNA, CDR2 YSLEER, per germline. The TCR originated in a human donor in good health. Some clones in this sample may be carry-over from other donors' samples. The genes are TRBV4-3 and TRBJ1-2; D gene uncertain. The specimen was PBMCs. Here the CDR3 reads CASSQDKNRGGYTF. For the CDR3, the DNA is TGCGCCAGCAGCCAAGATAAGAACAGAGGGGGCTACACCTTC.